This T cell receptor beta chain was recovered during a study of T cells in Graves' hyperthyroidism and ophthalmopathy. V dropped 5 bases and J dropped 1; count of bases not matched to a gene: 4. This CDR3 has 15 residues. CDR1 is MGHRA and CDR2 is YSYEKL in the germline V gene. RNA transcripts yielded amplified TCR beta CDR3 regions. TCR CDR3 regions were first amplified by RT-PCR with HTBI primers. TCRdb reprocessed the multiplex PCR reads with MiXCR, giving one entry per CDR3 protein. The table includes about 640,000 distinct CDR3 sequences, under 25% detected once. The TCR was taken from a man younger than 40 with Graves' ophthalmopathy. This chain joins TRBV4-1 and TRBJ2-5; 10 bases fit TRBD2. Sequenced sample: blood. DNA of the CDR3: TGCGCCAGCAGCGGCCGACTAGCGGGCCAAGAGACCCAGTACTTC. It translates to CASSGRLAGQETQYF.